Listed below are T cell receptor beta chains from one sample, sequenced in a study of cytomegalovirus exposure and HLA in healthy donors. Generated by immunoSEQ multiplex PCR, the TCRdb table keeps only in-frame clones and is missing some. The sample has around 130,000 clones, around 75% seen once; the top ten hold under 3.5%. The sample comprised PBMCs. The receptors here all came from a man aged 25-45 years in good health and CMV-seronegative. Each CDR3 is given with its conserved first and last residue. Each record gives: J gene, V gene, clone size, D gene, CDR3 protein, CDR3 DNA. D genes are given only for firm matches. Some rows mark clone size as missing; the rest say once, few, many or name a class of expanded clone.

TRBJ2-5 | TRBV4-3 | . | . | CASSQEIAEETQYF | TGCGCCAGCAGCCAAGAGATAGCCGAAGAGACCCAGTACTTC
TRBJ2-7 | TRBV30 | . | . | CAWSLGNTGYEQYF | TGTGCCTGGAGTTTGGGAAACACGGGGTACGAGCAGTACTTC
TRBJ2-7 | TRBV7-2 | . | . | CASSLGRGNYEQYF | TGTGCCAGCAGCTTAGGTAGGGGCAACTACGAGCAGTACTTC
TRBJ2-5 | TRBV27 | . | . | CASSLSRMETQYF | TGTGCCAGCAGTTTATCTCGTATGGAGACCCAGTACTTC
TRBJ2-5 | TRBV30 | . | TRBD2 | CAWSVRGGEETQYF | TGTGCCTGGAGTGTACGGGGGGGGGAAGAGACCCAGTACTTC
TRBJ1-1 | TRBV19 | . | . | CASSMVQWSTEAFF | TGTGCCAGTAGTATGGTCCAGTGGAGTACTGAAGCTTTCTTT
TRBJ1-2 | TRBV4-1 | . | TRBD1 | CASSQARDRIYGYTF | TGCGCCAGCAGCCAAGCAAGGGACAGGATCTATGGCTACACCTTC
TRBJ1-1 | TRBV27 | . | TRBD1 | CASRGTGQVRAFF | TGTGCCAGCCGGGGGACAGGGCAGGTCAGAGCTTTCTTT
TRBJ1-6 | TRBV6-6 | . | TRBD1 | CASSLPWTGSESPLHF | TGTGCCAGCAGTCTACCCTGGACAGGGAGTGAGTCACCCCTCCACTTT
TRBJ2-3 | TRBV5-1 | once | . | CASSLLTPSTDTQYF | TGCGCCAGCAGCTTGTTGACACCAAGCACAGATACGCAGTATTTT
TRBJ2-3 | TRBV29-1 | once | TRBD2 | CSVGERLAEGTDTQYF | TGCAGCGTTGGGGAAAGACTAGCGGAAGGCACAGATACGCAGTATTTT
TRBJ2-7 | TRBV5-1 | . | TRBD1 | CASSLDRGRPNEQYF | TGCGCCAGCAGCTTGGACAGGGGAAGGCCTAACGAGCAGTACTTC
TRBJ1-5 | TRBV18 | few | . | CASSPKSAGANQPQHF | TGTGCCAGCTCACCAAAGTCCGCAGGGGCCAATCAGCCCCAGCATTTT
TRBJ1-4 | TRBV7-2 | . | . | CASSLGLNEKLFF | TGTGCCAGCAGCCTGGGGCTTAATGAAAAACTGTTTTTT
TRBJ1-1 | TRBV2 | few | . | CASGQPEMNTEAFF | TGTGCCAGCGGACAGCCGGAGATGAACACTGAAGCTTTCTTT
TRBJ2-7 | TRBV5-1 | . | TRBD2 | CASSRLAGDYEQYF | TGCGCCAGCAGCCGACTAGCGGGAGACTACGAGCAGTACTTC
TRBJ1-1 | TRBV7-6 | . | . | CASSEVYGNTEAFF | TGTGCCAGCAGCGAAGTTTACGGGAACACTGAAGCTTTCTTT
TRBJ1-5 | TRBV2 | . | . | CASNSLGVMNQPQHF | TGTGCCAGCAACAGTCTCGGGGTTATGAATCAGCCCCAGCATTTT
TRBJ2-7 | TRBV6-6 | . | TRBD2 | CASRLRGLVGYEQYF | TGTGCCAGCAGACTCCGGGGACTAGTCGGGTACGAGCAGTACTTC
TRBJ2-6 | TRBV19 | . | . | CASKTQGPGANVLTF | TGTGCCAGCAAGACACAGGGTCCTGGGGCCAACGTCCTGACTTTC
TRBJ2-3 | TRBV19 | . | TRBD2 | CASRAGEPTDTQYF | TGTGCCAGCAGGGCGGGAGAACCCACAGATACGCAGTATTTT
TRBJ1-6 | TRBV2 | few | . | CASGGPGDRTISPLHF | TGTGCCAGCGGCGGTCCGGGGGATAGGACCATTTCACCCCTCCACTTT
TRBJ2-1 | TRBV28 | . | TRBD2 | CASKSSGYNEQFF | TGTGCCAGCAAGTCTAGCGGTTACAATGAGCAGTTCTTC
TRBJ2-1 | TRBV25-1 | . | . | CASSPLGVSANEQFF | TGTGCCAGCAGTCCCCTTGGAGTTTCGGCCAATGAGCAGTTCTTC
TRBJ2-7 | TRBV9 | . | TRBD1 | CASSVASGGNEQYF | TGTGCCAGCAGCGTAGCGTCAGGGGGCAACGAGCAGTACTTC
TRBJ2-1 | TRBV12-5 | . | . | CASGSPGDNEQFF | TGTGCTAGTGGTTCGCCCGGGGACAATGAGCAGTTCTTC
TRBJ1-1 | TRBV2 | . | TRBD1 | CASQDRGQISAEAFF | TGTGCCAGCCAAGACAGGGGGCAGATCAGCGCTGAAGCTTTCTTT
TRBJ2-5 | TRBV5-1 | . | . | CASSRVKQETQYF | TGCGCCAGCAGCCGCGTAAAGCAAGAGACCCAGTACTTC
TRBJ1-1 | TRBV6-5 | once | . | CASSSPYFTEAFF | TGTGCCAGCAGTTCCCCCTATTTCACTGAAGCTTTCTTT
TRBJ1-4 | TRBV10-3 | . | TRBD1 | CATRGQENEKLFF | TGTGCCACGAGGGGGCAAGAAAATGAAAAACTGTTTTTT
TRBJ2-1 | TRBV10-3 | . | TRBD2 | CAISSAGGYNEQFF | TGTGCCATCAGTTCAGCGGGGGGCTACAATGAGCAGTTCTTC
TRBJ1-2 | TRBV13 | once | . | CASSLDNKYGYTF | TGTGCCAGCAGCTTGGACAACAAATATGGCTACACCTTC
TRBJ1-4 | TRBV4-3 | . | . | CASSKLTGSEKLFF | TGCGCCAGCTCCAAGTTGACAGGTAGCGAAAAACTGTTTTTT
TRBJ2-1 | TRBV19 | . | . | CASSASYRTVQFF | TGTGCCAGTAGCGCTTCATACAGAACTGTGCAGTTCTTC
TRBJ1-4 | TRBV7-2 | . | . | CASSSQGAEKLFF | TGTGCCAGCAGCTCACAGGGTGCAGAAAAACTGTTTTTT
TRBJ1-4 | TRBV5-6 | . | . | CASSAGGNEKLFF | TGTGCCAGCAGCGCCGGTGGTAATGAAAAACTGTTTTTT
TRBJ2-7 | TRBV7-2 | . | . | CASGWGGAVYEQYF | TGTGCCAGCGGCTGGGGGGGCGCGGTCTACGAGCAGTACTTC
TRBJ1-1 | TRBV2 | few | . | CASVMNTEAFF | TGTGCCAGCGTCATGAACACTGAAGCTTTCTTT
TRBJ1-6 | TRBV7-8 | few | . | CASSSRAEVNNSPLHF | TGTGCCAGCAGCTCGAGGGCGGAAGTAAATAATTCACCCCTCCACTTT
TRBJ2-1 | TRBV6-6 | . | TRBD2 | CASSPILSGYLNEQFF | TGTGCCAGCAGTCCCATACTTAGCGGGTACCTCAATGAGCAGTTCTTC
TRBJ2-7 | TRBV28 | few | TRBD2 | CASSLRLAFSYEQYF | TGTGCCAGCAGTTTACGACTAGCGTTCTCCTACGAGCAGTACTTC
TRBJ1-3 | TRBV4-3 | . | . | CASSQGSRAGNTIYF | TGCGCCAGCAGCCAGGGCTCAAGAGCTGGAAACACCATATATTTT
TRBJ2-7 | TRBV11-3 | . | TRBD1 | CASSRHRGKPYEQYF | TGTGCCAGCAGCCGTCACAGGGGTAAACCCTACGAGCAGTACTTC
TRBJ1-1 | TRBV19 | . | . | CASTKTEGWTEAFF | TGTGCCAGTACAAAAACGGAGGGATGGACTGAAGCTTTCTTT
TRBJ1-4 | TRBV7-2 | few | TRBD1 | CASSPPRQGGEKLFF | TGTGCCAGCAGCCCTCCAAGACAGGGTGGAGAAAAACTGTTTTTT
TRBJ2-2 | TRBV2 | . | . | CASNEDGSGELFF | TGTGCCAGCAACGAAGACGGGTCAGGGGAGCTGTTTTTT
TRBJ2-6 | TRBV4-1 | . | . | CASSQDSNQSPSGANVLTF | TGCGCCAGCAGCCAAGATTCGAATCAAAGCCCCTCTGGGGCCAACGTCCTGACTTTC
TRBJ2-7 | TRBV30 | . | . | CAWRRPGGYEQYF | TGTGCCTGGCGGCGGCCCGGAGGCTACGAGCAGTACTTC
TRBJ1-1 | TRBV28 | few | TRBD1 | CASRGTGRKAFF | TGTGCCAGCAGGGGGACAGGGCGGAAAGCTTTCTTT